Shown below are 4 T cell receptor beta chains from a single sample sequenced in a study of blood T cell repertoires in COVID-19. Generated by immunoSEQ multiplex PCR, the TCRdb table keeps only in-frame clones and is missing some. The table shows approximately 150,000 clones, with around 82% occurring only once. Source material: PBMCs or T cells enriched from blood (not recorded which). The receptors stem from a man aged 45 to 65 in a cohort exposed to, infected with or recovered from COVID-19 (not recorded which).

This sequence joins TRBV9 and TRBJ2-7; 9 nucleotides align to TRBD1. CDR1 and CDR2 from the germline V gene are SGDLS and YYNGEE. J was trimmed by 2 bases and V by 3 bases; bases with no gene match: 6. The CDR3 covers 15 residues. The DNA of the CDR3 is TGTGCCAGCAGCGAGGGACAGGGTGTCGCCTACGAGCAGTACTTC. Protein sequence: CASSEGQGVAYEQYF.

CDR3 sequence: CASSLKRLAGVGDTQYF. For the CDR3, the DNA is TGTGCCAGCAGCCTAAAACGATTAGCGGGAGTCGGGGATACGCAGTATTTT. This rearrangement joins TRBV27 to TRBJ2-3, with 9 bases identical to TRBD2. The CDR3 loop spans 17 amino acids. Germline assignment: CDR1 MNHEY and CDR2 SMNVEV (reference sequence). After removal of 6 bases from V and 6 bases from J, the junction contained 16 bases not matched to a gene.

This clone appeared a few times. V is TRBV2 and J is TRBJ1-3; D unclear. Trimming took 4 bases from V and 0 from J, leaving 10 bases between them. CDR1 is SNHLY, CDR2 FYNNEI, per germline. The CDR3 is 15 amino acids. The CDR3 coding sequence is TGTGCCAGCAGTGCTGCGGGCTTCTCTGGAAACACCATATATTTT. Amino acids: CASSAAGFSGNTIYF.

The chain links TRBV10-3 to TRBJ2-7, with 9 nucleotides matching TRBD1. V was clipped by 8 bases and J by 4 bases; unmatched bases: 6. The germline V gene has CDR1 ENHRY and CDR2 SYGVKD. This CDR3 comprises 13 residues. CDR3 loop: CAIARQGGYEQYF. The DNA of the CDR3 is TGTGCCATCGCCCGACAGGGGGGATACGAGCAGTACTTC.